Here is one T cell receptor beta chain with its context. A quantity of roughly 0.5 to 1 ug RNA underwent reverse transcription using random hexamers. One entry per CDR3 protein results from TCRdb running MiXCR on the immunoSEQ multiplex PCR reads. The table shows 77,000 or so distinct CDR3 sequences, with approximately 94% occurring only once. This sample was included in a study of CD8 T cells in Susac syndrome. The V end lost 8 bases, the J end lost 7 bases, and 12 bases lay between the germline ends. This CDR3 spans 12 amino acids. What was sequenced was CD4+ T cells from PBMCs. V usage is TRBV12-3 or TRBV12-4 and J usage is TRBJ2-1, with D tentatively TRBD1 (6 bases). The origin of this receptor is a human donor with Susac syndrome. The CDR3 coding sequence is TGTGCCAGCGGACGGGACATTAATGAGCAGTTCTTC. It yields the protein CASGRDINEQFF.